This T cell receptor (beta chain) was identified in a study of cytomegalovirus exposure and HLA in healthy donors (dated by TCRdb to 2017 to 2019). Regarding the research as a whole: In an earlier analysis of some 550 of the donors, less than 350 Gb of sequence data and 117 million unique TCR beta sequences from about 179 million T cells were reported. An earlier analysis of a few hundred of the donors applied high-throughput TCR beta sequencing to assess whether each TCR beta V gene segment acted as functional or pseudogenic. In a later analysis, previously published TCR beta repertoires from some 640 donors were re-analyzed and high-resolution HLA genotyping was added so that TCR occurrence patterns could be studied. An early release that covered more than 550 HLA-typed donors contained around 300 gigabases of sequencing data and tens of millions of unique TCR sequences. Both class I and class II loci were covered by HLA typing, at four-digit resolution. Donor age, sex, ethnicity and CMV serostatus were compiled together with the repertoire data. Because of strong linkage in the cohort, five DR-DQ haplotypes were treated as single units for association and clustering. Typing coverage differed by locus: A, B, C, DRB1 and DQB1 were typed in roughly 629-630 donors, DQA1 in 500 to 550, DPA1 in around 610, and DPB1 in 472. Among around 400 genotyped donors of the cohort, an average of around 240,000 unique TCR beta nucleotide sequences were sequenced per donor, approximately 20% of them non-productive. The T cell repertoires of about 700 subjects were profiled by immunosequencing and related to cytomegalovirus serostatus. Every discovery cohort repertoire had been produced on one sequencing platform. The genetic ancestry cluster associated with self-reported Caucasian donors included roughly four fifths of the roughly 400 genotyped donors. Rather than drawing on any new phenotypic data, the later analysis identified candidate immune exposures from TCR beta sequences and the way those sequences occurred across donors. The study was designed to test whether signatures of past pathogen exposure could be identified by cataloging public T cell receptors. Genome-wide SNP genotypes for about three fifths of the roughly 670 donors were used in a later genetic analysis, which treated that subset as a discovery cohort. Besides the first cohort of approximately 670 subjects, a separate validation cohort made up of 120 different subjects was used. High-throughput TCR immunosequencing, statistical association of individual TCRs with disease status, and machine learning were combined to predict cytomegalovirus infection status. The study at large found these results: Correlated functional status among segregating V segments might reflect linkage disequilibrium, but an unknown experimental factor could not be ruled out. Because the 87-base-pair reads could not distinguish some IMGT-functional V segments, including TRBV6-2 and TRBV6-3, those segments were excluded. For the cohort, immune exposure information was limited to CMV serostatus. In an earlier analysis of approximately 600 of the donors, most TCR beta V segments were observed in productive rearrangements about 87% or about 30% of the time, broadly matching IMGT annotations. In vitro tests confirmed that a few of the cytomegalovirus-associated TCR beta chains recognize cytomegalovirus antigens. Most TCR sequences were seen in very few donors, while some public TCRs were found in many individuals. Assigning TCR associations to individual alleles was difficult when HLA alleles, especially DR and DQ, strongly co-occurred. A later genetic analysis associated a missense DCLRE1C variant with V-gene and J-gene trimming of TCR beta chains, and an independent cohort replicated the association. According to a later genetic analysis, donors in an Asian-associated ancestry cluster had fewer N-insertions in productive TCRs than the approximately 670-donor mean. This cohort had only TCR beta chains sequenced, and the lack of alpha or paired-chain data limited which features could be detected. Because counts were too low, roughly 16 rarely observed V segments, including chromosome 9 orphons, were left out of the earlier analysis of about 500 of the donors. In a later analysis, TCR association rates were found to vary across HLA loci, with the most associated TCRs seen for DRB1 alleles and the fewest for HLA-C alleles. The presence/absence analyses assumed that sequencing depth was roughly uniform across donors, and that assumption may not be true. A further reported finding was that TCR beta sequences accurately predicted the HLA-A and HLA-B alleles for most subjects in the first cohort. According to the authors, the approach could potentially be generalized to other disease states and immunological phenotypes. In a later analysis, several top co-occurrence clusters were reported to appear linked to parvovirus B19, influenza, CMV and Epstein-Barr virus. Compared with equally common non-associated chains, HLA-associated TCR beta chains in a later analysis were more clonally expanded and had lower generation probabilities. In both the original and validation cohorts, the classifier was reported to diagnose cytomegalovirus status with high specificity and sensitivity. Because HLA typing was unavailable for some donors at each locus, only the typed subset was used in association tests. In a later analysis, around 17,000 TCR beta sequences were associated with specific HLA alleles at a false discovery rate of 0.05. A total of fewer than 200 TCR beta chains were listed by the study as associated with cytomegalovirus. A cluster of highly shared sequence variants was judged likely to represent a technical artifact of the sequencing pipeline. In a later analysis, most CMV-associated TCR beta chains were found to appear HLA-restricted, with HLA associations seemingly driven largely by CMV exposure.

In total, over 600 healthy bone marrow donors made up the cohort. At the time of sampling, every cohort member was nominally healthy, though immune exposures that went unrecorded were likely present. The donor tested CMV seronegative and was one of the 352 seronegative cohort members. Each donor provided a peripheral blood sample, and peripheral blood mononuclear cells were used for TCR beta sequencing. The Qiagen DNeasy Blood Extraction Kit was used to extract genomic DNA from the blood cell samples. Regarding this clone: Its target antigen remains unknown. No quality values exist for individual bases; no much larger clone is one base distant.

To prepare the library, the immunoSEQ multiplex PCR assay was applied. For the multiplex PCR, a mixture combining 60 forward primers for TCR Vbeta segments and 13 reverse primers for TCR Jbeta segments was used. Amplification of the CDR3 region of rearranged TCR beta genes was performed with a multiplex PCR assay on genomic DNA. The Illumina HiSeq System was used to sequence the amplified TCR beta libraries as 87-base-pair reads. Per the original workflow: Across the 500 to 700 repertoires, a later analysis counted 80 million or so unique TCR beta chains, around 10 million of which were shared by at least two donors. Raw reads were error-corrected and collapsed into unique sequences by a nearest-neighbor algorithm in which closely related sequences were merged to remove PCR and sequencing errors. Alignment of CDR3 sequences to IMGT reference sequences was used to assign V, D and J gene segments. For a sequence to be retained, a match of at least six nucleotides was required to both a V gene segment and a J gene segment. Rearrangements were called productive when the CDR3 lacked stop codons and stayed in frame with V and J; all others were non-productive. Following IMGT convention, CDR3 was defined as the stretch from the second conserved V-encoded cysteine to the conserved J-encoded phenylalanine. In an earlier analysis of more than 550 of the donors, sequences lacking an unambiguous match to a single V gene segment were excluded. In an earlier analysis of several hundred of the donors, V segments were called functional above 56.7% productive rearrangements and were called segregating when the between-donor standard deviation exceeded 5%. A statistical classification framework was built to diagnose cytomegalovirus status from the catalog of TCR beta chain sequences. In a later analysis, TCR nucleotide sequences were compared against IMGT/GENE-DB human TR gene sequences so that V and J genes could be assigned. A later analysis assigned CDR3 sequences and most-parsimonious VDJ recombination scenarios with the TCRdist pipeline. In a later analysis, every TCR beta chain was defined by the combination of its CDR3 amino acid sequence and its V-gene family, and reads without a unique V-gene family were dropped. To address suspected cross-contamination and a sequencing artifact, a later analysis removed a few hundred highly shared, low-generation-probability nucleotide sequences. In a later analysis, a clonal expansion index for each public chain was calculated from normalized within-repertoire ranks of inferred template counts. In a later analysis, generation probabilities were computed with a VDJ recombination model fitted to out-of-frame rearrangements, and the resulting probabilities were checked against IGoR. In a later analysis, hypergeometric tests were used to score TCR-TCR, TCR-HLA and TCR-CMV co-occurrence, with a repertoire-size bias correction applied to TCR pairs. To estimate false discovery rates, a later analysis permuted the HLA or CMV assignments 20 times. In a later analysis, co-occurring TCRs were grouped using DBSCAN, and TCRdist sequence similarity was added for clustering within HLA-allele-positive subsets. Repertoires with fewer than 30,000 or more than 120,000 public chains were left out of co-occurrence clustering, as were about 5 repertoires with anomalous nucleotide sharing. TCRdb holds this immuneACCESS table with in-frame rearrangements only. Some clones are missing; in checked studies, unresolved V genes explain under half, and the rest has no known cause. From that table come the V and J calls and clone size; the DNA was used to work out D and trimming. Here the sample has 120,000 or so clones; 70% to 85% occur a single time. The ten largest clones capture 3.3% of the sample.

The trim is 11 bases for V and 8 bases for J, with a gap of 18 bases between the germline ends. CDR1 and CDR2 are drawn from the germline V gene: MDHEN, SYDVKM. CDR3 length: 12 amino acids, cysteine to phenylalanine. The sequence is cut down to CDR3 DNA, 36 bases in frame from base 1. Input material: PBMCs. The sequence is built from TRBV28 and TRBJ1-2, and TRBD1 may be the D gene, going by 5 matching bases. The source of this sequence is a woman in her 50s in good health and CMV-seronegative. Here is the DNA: TGTGCCTCCCTCCCCCGGACATCCGGCTACACCTTC. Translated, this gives CASLPRTSGYTF.